What follows are 25 T cell receptor beta chains derived from one specimen sequenced in a study of cytomegalovirus exposure and HLA in healthy donors. Use of 60 Vbeta and 13 Jbeta primers characterized the PCR. Repertoires were generated with immunoSEQ multiplex PCR, while TCRdb's copy carries only in-frame clones and drops some. The repertoire includes about 190,000 clones, 85% to 90% of them detected once, and about 1.2% sits in the top ten. The sequenced sample was PBMCs. The receptors originated from a man aged 25 to 45 in good health and CMV-seronegative.

V usage is TRBV6-1 and J usage is TRBJ2-5, with 7 bases lining up with TRBD1. The CDR3 consists of 12 residues. V lost 8 bases and J lost 3; bases outside the gene matches: 3. Germline CDR1 MNHNS, CDR2 SASEGT. The CDR3 DNA reads as TGTGCCAGCGGGACAGAAGAAGAGACCCAGTACTTC. Its translation is CASGTEEETQYF.

This clone was counted a few times. The chain links TRBV4-2 to TRBJ2-7; 10 bases agree with TRBD1. J gave up 3 bases and V 2 bases, and 7 bases lay outside the gene matches. Germline V gives CDR1 LGHNA, CDR2 YNFKEQ. The CDR3 loop spans 16 amino acids. The CDR3 spells CASSQPRGTGDYEQYF. CDR3 coding DNA: TGTGCCAGCAGCCAACCAAGGGGGACAGGGGACTACGAGCAGTACTTC.

This chain links TRBV6-1 with TRBJ2-7; possible D gene TRBD2, 6 bases. In germline, CDR1 is MNHNS, CDR2 SASEGT. Trimming stripped 8 bases from V and 3 bases from J, with 17 bases between. CDR3 size: 14 residues. The CDR3 region has the DNA TGTGCCAGCGGAGGGGACGGATTCTTCTACGAGCAGTACTTC. Residues: CASGGDGFFYEQYF.

The chain joins TRBV11-1 to TRBJ2-3; no clear D gene. The CDR3 consists of 14 residues. Germline V gene sequence: CDR1 SGHAT, CDR2 FQDESV (reference sequence). V was clipped by 2 bases and J by 2 bases, with 8 bases between them. Here the CDR3 DNA reads TGTGCCAGCAGCTTAATAACAGCCACAGATACGCAGTATTTT. It encodes CASSLITATDTQYF.

The chain uses TRBV19 and TRBJ1-6, with a weak D call TRBD1 (6 bases). The CDR3 consists of 18 residues. The germline V gene has CDR1 LNHDA and CDR2 SQIVND (reference sequence). Trimming shortened V by 5 bases and J by 6 bases, and 23 bases separated the two germline ends. The CDR3 DNA reads TGTGCCAGTAGTCTTGACAGCCAGGGGACGGCCGGTAATTCACCCCTCCACTTT. The encoded protein is CASSLDSQGTAGNSPLHF.

The gene calls are TRBV5-1 and TRBJ2-3, with a weak D call TRBD2 (5 bases). The germline CDR1 and CDR2 sequences are SGHRS and YFSETQ. The CDR3 is made up of 15 amino acids. V dropped 4 bases and J dropped 6 bases, with 18 bases sitting between them. The CDR3 protein is CASSPPKSSGDTQYF. CDR3 nucleotide sequence: TGCGCCAGCAGCCCGCCCAAGTCTTCGGGGGATACGCAGTATTTT. Together with reference TRBV5-1 and TRBJ2-3, the CDR3 gives the full variable domain: KAGVTQTPRYLIKTRGQQVTLSCSPISGHRSVSWYQQTPGQGLQFLFEYFSETQRNKGNFPGRFSGRQFSNSRSEMNVSTLELGDSALYLCASSPPKSSGDTQYFGPGTRLTVL.

The gene calls are TRBV19 and TRBJ1-5; D is ambiguous. Trimming left V 6 bases short and J 7 bases short, with 16 bases between. This CDR3 has 14 amino acids. Germline loops: CDR1 LNHDA, CDR2 SQIVND (reference sequence). The DNA of the CDR3 is TGTGCCAGTAGCGTTGGTGGGCTCTGGCAGCCCCAGCATTTT. Translating it yields CASSVGGLWQPQHF.

The CDR3 here is CASSDRGLGEQYF. In DNA form, the CDR3 reads TGTGCCAGCAGTGACAGGGGGCTTGGTGAGCAGTACTTC. This chain uses TRBV6-5 with TRBJ2-7, with TRBD1 matching over 10 bases. CDR1 and CDR2 (germline): MNHEY, SVGAGI. The CDR3 runs 13 residues. V was pared by 5 bases and J by 7 bases, with 5 bases of the junction left unmatched.

The table lists this clone with a count of one. The rearrangement uses TRBV27 and TRBJ2-7; D gene unclear. V lost 7 bases to trimming and J lost 7 bases, with 11 bases between them. Germline loops: CDR1 MNHEY, CDR2 SMNVEV (reference sequence). There are 11 residues in the CDR3. The CDR3 DNA sequence: TGTGCCAGCAACGAGACCGGGGAGCAGTACTTC. Amino acids: CASNETGEQYF.

V is TRBV12-5 and J is TRBJ1-1, with D perhaps matching TRBD1 (6 bases). V shed 6 bases and J shed 4 bases, with 18 bases lying between them. Germline-derived CDR1 and CDR2 are LGHNT and FRNRAP. The length of the CDR3 is 15 residues. The CDR3 region is CASGYDHRVATEAFF. The DNA of the CDR3 is TGTGCTAGTGGCTACGACCACAGGGTAGCCACTGAAGCTTTCTTT.

The rearrangement uses TRBV7-2 and TRBJ2-5; 8 bases align to TRBD2. The V segment lost 11 bases and the J segment 5 bases; nucleotides outside the gene matches: 10. CDR1 SGHTA and CDR2 FQGNSA come from the germline V gene. This CDR3 spans 13 amino acids. CDR3 bases: TGTGCCTCAGCGTCGGGCGGGAGGGAGACCCAGTACTTC. Its translation is CASASGGRETQYF.

This chain links TRBV4-3 with TRBJ1-1; 7 bases line up with TRBD1. This CDR3 comprises 13 residues. Trimming took 0 bases from V and 6 from J; bases not matched to a gene: 1. The germline V gene encodes CDR1 LGHNA and CDR2 YSLEER. The CDR3 loop is CASSQEDRSEAFF. The CDR3, as DNA: TGCGCCAGCAGCCAAGAGGACAGGTCTGAAGCTTTCTTT.

The chain recombines TRBV5-4 with TRBJ2-5; D is ambiguous. This CDR3 spans 15 amino acids. Looked up from germline, CDR1 is SGHNT and CDR2 is YYREEE (reference sequence). Deletions cut 1 base from V and 4 bases from J, with 14 bases between. Here the CDR3 DNA reads TGTGCCAGCAGCTTGTCGGCAGCCCTAGGAGAGACCCAGTACTTC. Translated: CASSLSAALGETQYF.

J is TRBJ1-4 and V is TRBV5-1, with TRBD1 as a possible D gene (5 bases). The CDR3 extends over 14 amino acids. Germline CDR1 SGHRS, CDR2 YFSETQ. Trimming shortened V by 2 bases and J by 8 bases, and 13 bases separated the two germline ends. The CDR3 loop is CASSFLGAGEKLFF. The DNA of the CDR3 is TGCGCCAGCAGCTTCCTAGGGGCGGGGGAAAAACTGTTTTTT.

The chain has TRBV5-6 and TRBJ2-4; 9 nucleotides line up with TRBD2. Unmatched junction bases numbered 1, after V lost 0 bases and J lost 6 bases. The CDR3 runs 14 residues. CDR1 and CDR2 (germline): SGHDT, YYEEEE. The CDR3 here is CASSLGGGVNIQYF. Written as DNA, the CDR3 is TGTGCCAGCAGCTTGGGCGGGGGGGTAAACATTCAGTACTTC.

V usage is TRBV19 and J usage is TRBJ1-2; D not resolved. The CDR3 consists of 14 residues. Germline V CDR1 and CDR2: LNHDA, SQIVND (reference sequence). Between the trimmed V and J ends, which lost 5 bases and 4 bases, there was a span of 14 bases. The CDR3 sequence: CASSFGERLYGYTF. In DNA, the CDR3 is TGTGCCAGTAGTTTTGGGGAGAGGCTCTATGGCTACACCTTC.

Concerning this clone: The sample contains more than one DNA sequence encoding this CDR3. The chain couples TRBV6-1 to TRBJ2-3; 12 bases align to TRBD2. Trimming at V came to 2 bases and at J to 4 bases, leaving 1 base not matched to a gene. The CDR3 has 15 residues. Germline CDR1 and CDR2: MNHNS and SASEGT. Written as DNA, the CDR3 is TGTGCCAGCAGTGAACTAGCGGGGGGGCCAGATACGCAGTATTTT. This translates into CASSELAGGPDTQYF.

The gene calls are TRBV18 and TRBJ2-7; TRBD1 agrees at 12 bases. The CDR3 totals 17 residues. The V gene's germline CDR1 is KGHSH and CDR2 LQKENI. Losses at the gene ends were 6 bases for V and 2 bases for J; bases not matched to a gene: 11. The CDR3 nucleotides are TGTGCCAGCTCCCGGTCCCGGGACAGGGGGCTACCCTACGAGCAGTACTTC. Its protein is CASSRSRDRGLPYEQYF. Complete variable domain (other parts from reference TRBV18 and TRBJ2-7): NAGVMQNPRHLVRRRGQEARLRCSPMKGHSHVYWYRQLPEEGLKFMVYLQKENIIDESGMPKERFSAEFPKEGPSILRIQQVVRGDSAAYFCASSRSRDRGLPYEQYFGPGTRLTVT.

The chain recombines TRBV5-1 with TRBJ1-6, with TRBD1 as a possible D gene (5 bases). The V and J ends lost 0 bases and 10 bases respectively, with 11 bases between them. The CDR3 is made up of 14 amino acids. Germline lookup yields CDR1 SGHRS and CDR2 YFSETQ. CDR3 DNA: TGCGCCAGCAGCTTGGGGGGGGTAGGCTCACCCCTCCACTTT. Protein: CASSLGGVGSPLHF.

The chain links TRBV27 to TRBJ1-2; TRBD1 matches 8 bases. The germline V gene encodes CDR1 MNHEY and CDR2 SMNVEV (reference sequence). J lost 8 bases, V lost 6 bases, and 14 bases had no gene match. This CDR3 region has 15 residues. In nucleotides, the CDR3 is TGTGCCAGCAGAAAGACTGGCGACAGGGGCTACGGCTACACCTTC. Amino acids: CASRKTGDRGYGYTF.

The chain has TRBV11-2 and TRBJ2-5; D ambiguous. Matching the DNA end better, TRBJ2-7 makes the J call doubtful. Germline values: CDR1 SGHAT, CDR2 FQNNGV. CDR3 length: 13 amino acids. The CDR3 spells CASSLGMVYEQYF. The CDR3 nucleotides are TGTGCCAGCAGCTTAGGTATGGTCTACGAGCAGTACTTC.

V usage is TRBV6-5 and J usage is TRBJ1-3; D is unclear. This CDR3 has 15 residues. V lost 5 bases and J lost 0, with 11 bases in between. The germline V gene encodes CDR1 MNHEY and CDR2 SVGAGI. CDR3 nucleotides: TGTGCCAGCAGTGGGTCCGGGGTCTCTGGAAACACCATATATTTT. It codes for CASSGSGVSGNTIYF.

The V and J genes are TRBV30 and TRBJ2-3; 7 bases match TRBD2. Trimming removed 4 bases from V and 0 bases from J; junction bases left unmatched: 10. CDR3 length: 16 amino acids. The V gene's germline CDR1 is GTSNPN and CDR2 SVGIG (reference sequence). This CDR3 is CAWIGGRAPSTDTQYF. The CDR3 bases are TGTGCCTGGATCGGGGGGAGGGCCCCTAGCACAGATACGCAGTATTTT.

The rearrangement links TRBV19 to TRBJ2-7, with 13 bases lining up with TRBD2. After removal of 4 bases from V and 1 base from J, the junction contained 7 bases not matched to a gene. The CDR3 extends over 17 amino acids. The germline V gene has CDR1 LNHDA and CDR2 SQIVND (reference sequence). Here the CDR3 DNA reads TGTGCCAGTAGTAAACAGGGACTAGCGGGAATGTCCTACGAGCAGTACTTC. It yields the protein CASSKQGLAGMSYEQYF.

The rearrangement uses TRBV11-2 and TRBJ1-4, with D maybe TRBD1 (5 bases). Trimming stripped 0 bases from V and 7 bases from J, with 6 bases between. This CDR3 has 13 amino acids. Germline V gene data show CDR1 as SGHAT and CDR2 as FQNNGV. The CDR3, as DNA: TGTGCCAGCAGCTTAGACAGGGTTGAAAAACTGTTTTTT. Protein product: CASSLDRVEKLFF.